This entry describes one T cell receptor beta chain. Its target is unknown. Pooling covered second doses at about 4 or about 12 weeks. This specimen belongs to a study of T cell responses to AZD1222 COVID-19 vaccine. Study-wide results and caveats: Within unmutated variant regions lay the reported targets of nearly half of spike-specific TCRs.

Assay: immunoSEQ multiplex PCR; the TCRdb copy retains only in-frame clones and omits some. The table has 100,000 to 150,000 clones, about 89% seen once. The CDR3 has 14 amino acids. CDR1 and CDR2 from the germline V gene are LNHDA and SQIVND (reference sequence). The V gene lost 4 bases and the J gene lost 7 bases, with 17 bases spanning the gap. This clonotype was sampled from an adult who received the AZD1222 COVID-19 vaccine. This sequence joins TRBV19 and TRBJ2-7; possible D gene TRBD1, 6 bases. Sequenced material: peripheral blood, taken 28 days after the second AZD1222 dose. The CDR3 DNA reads TGTGCCAGTAGTAAGAACAGGGCCTCTACGGAGCAGTACTTC. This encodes CASSKNRASTEQYF.